The rows below give T cell receptor beta chains drawn from one sample of a study of tumor-infiltrating lymphocytes in oesophageal squamous cell carcinoma. Each CDR3 protein gets one entry after TCRdb re-called the PCR reads with MiXCR. Here the sample spans 19,000 or so distinct CDR3 sequences, roughly 37% being singletons. The specimen was blood. These TCRs come from a male donor with esophageal squamous cell carcinoma. CDR3s include the opening cysteine and the closing phenylalanine or tryptophan. The D gene is left open where the match is weak. Expanded clones are given a class, and other clones once, few, many or no size at all.

abundance: once
v_gene: TRBV7-3
j_gene: TRBJ2-7
d_gene: NA
CDR3aa: CASSLSLGAKNQYF
CDR3nt: TGTGCCAGCAGCTTAAGTTTGGGGGCTAAGAATCAGTACTTC

abundance: medium-sized
v_gene: TRBV7-2
j_gene: TRBJ2-1
d_gene: TRBD1
CDR3aa: CASSLPQGYQTQFF
CDR3nt: TGTGCCAGCAGCTTACCACAGGGGTACCAGACCCAGTTCTTC

abundance: NA
v_gene: TRBV7-8
j_gene: TRBJ1-6
d_gene: NA
CDR3aa: CASSLRPAGGGRNEQYF
CDR3nt: TGTGCCAGCAGCTTAAGACCAGCGGGAGGCGGTAGAAACGAGCAGTACTTT

abundance: NA
v_gene: TRBV28
j_gene: TRBJ1-5
d_gene: NA
CDR3aa: CASRITGSVQPQHF
CDR3nt: TGTGCCAGCAGGATTACAGGGAGCGTCCAGCCCCAGCATTTT

abundance: many
v_gene: TRBV20-1
j_gene: TRBJ2-2
d_gene: TRBD2
CDR3aa: CSAALAGDTGELFF
CDR3nt: TGCAGTGCCGCACTAGCGGGGGACACCGGGGAGCTGTTTTTT

abundance: NA
v_gene: TRBV6-6
j_gene: TRBJ2-5
d_gene: NA
CDR3aa: CASSYHPVGTQYF
CDR3nt: TGTGCCAGCAGTTACCACCCGGTGGGGACCCAGTACTTC

abundance: NA
v_gene: TRBV18
j_gene: TRBJ2-3
d_gene: NA
CDR3aa: CASSPSTPSNTGELYF
CDR3nt: TGTGCCAGCTCACCGTCGACACCCTCGAACACCGGGGAGCTGTATTTT

abundance: NA
v_gene: TRBV7-9
j_gene: TRBJ2-3
d_gene: TRBD2
CDR3aa: CASSPGTIGETQYF
CDR3nt: TGTGCCAGCAGCCCCGGGACTATTGGGGAGACCCAGTATTTT

abundance: few
v_gene: TRBV7-8
j_gene: TRBJ2-3
d_gene: TRBD1
CDR3aa: CASSEGQGRTDTQYF
CDR3nt: TGTGCCAGCAGCGAGGGACAGGGCCGGACAGATACGCAGTATTTT

abundance: medium-sized
v_gene: TRBV7-9
j_gene: TRBJ2-1
d_gene: NA
CDR3aa: CASSLGFSNEQFF
CDR3nt: TGTGCCAGCAGCTTAGGGTTCTCTAATGAGCAGTTCTTC

abundance: medium-sized
v_gene: TRBV12-3/TRBV12-4
j_gene: TRBJ1-2
d_gene: NA
CDR3aa: CASSLSGGRWGGYTF
CDR3nt: TGTGCCAGCAGTTTATCAGGAGGACGGTGGGGTGGCTACACCTTC

abundance: NA
v_gene: TRBV7-6
j_gene: TRBJ2-3
d_gene: NA
CDR3aa: CASSLEYPDTQYF
CDR3nt: TGTGCCAGCAGCTTAGAGTATCCAGATACGCAGTATTTT

abundance: NA
v_gene: TRBV12-3/TRBV12-4
j_gene: TRBJ2-5
d_gene: TRBD2
CDR3aa: CASNLAGLGGETQYF
CDR3nt: TGTGCCAGCAATTTAGCGGGACTAGGTGGTGAGACCCAGTACTTC

abundance: NA
v_gene: TRBV5-1
j_gene: TRBJ2-1
d_gene: TRBD2
CDR3aa: CASSLDGLAGTEQFF
CDR3nt: TGCGCCAGCAGCTTGGACGGACTAGCTGGGACTGAGCAGTTCTTC

abundance: NA
v_gene: TRBV19
j_gene: TRBJ2-1
d_gene: TRBD2
CDR3aa: CASSIGLAGGNEQFF
CDR3nt: TGTGCCAGTAGTATAGGACTAGCGGGAGGGAATGAGCAGTTCTTC

abundance: once
v_gene: TRBV7-6
j_gene: TRBJ2-3
d_gene: TRBD2
CDR3aa: CASSLASGSLGDTQYF
CDR3nt: TGTGCCAGCAGCTTAGCTAGCGGGAGTCTTGGAGATACGCAGTATTTT

abundance: NA
v_gene: TRBV7-4
j_gene: TRBJ2-7
d_gene: NA
CDR3aa: CASSPRRSYEQYF
CDR3nt: TGTGCCAGCAGCCCTAGAAGGTCCTACGAGCAGTACTTC

abundance: medium-sized
v_gene: TRBV7-9
j_gene: TRBJ2-6
d_gene: NA
CDR3aa: CASSFHAGANVLTF
CDR3nt: TGTGCCAGCAGCTTTCATGCTGGGGCCAACGTCCTGACTTTC

abundance: medium-sized
v_gene: TRBV7-8
j_gene: TRBJ2-2
d_gene: TRBD2
CDR3aa: CASSLVVREGAGELFF
CDR3nt: TGTGCCAGCAGCTTAGTGGTGCGGGAGGGCGCCGGGGAGCTGTTTTTT

abundance: few
v_gene: TRBV24-1
j_gene: TRBJ2-1
d_gene: TRBD1
CDR3aa: CATSVGGQARNEQFF
CDR3nt: TGTGCCACCAGTGTGGGGGGACAGGCCCGCAATGAGCAGTTCTTC

abundance: NA
v_gene: TRBV2
j_gene: TRBJ1-3
d_gene: NA
CDR3aa: CASTWTADSGNTIYF
CDR3nt: TGTGCCAGCACCTGGACAGCCGACTCTGGAAACACCATATATTTT

abundance: many
v_gene: TRBV6-1
j_gene: TRBJ1-6
d_gene: NA
CDR3aa: CASSAGPYNSPLHF
CDR3nt: TGTGCCAGCAGTGCTGGGCCCTATAATTCACCCCTCCACTTT

abundance: many
v_gene: TRBV11-2
j_gene: TRBJ1-6
d_gene: NA
CDR3aa: CASSLNDYPSYNSPLHF
CDR3nt: TGTGCCAGCAGCTTAAACGACTACCCCTCCTATAATTCACCCCTCCACTTC

abundance: NA
v_gene: TRBV7-4
j_gene: TRBJ2-7
d_gene: TRBD1
CDR3aa: CASSTDRYEQYF
CDR3nt: TGTGCCAGCAGCACGGACAGGTACGAGCAGTACTTC

abundance: NA
v_gene: TRBV7-3
j_gene: TRBJ2-3
d_gene: TRBD2
CDR3aa: CASSFVAGGTSTDTQYF
CDR3nt: TGTGCCAGCAGCTTTGTAGCGGGGGGCACTAGCACAGATACGCAGTATTTT

abundance: NA
v_gene: TRBV7-2
j_gene: TRBJ2-7
d_gene: TRBD1
CDR3aa: CASSGSDRGQYEQYF
CDR3nt: TGTGCCAGCAGCGGTTCGGACAGGGGGCAGTACGAGCAGTACTTC

abundance: medium-sized
v_gene: TRBV12-3/TRBV12-4
j_gene: TRBJ1-1
d_gene: TRBD1
CDR3aa: CASSFDRGSEAFF
CDR3nt: TGTGCCAGCAGTTTCGACAGGGGTTCTGAAGCTTTCTTT

abundance: NA
v_gene: TRBV7-2
j_gene: TRBJ1-1
d_gene: NA
CDR3aa: CASSLMLDYNEQFF
CDR3nt: TGTGCCAGCAGCCTTATGCTAGACTACAATGAGCAGTTCTTT

abundance: NA
v_gene: TRBV7-3
j_gene: TRBJ2-7
d_gene: TRBD1
CDR3aa: CASSPRATGGHGGELYF
CDR3nt: TGTGCCAGCAGCCCGAGGGCGACAGGGGGCCATGGCGGGGAGCTGTACTTC

abundance: NA
v_gene: TRBV7-2
j_gene: TRBJ2-7
d_gene: NA
CDR3aa: CASSSDGAGSYEQYF
CDR3nt: TGTGCCAGCAGCTCGGACGGGGCGGGATCCTACGAGCAGTACTTC

abundance: few
v_gene: TRBV9
j_gene: TRBJ2-2
d_gene: TRBD2
CDR3aa: CASTPWQGGTGELFF
CDR3nt: TGTGCCAGCACCCCTTGGCAGGGAGGGACCGGGGAGCTGTTTTTT

abundance: many
v_gene: TRBV7-3
j_gene: TRBJ1-1
d_gene: NA
CDR3aa: CASSLSGGMNTEAFF
CDR3nt: TGTGCCAGCAGCTTAAGTGGGGGGATGAACACTGAAGCTTTCTTT

abundance: NA
v_gene: TRBV7-8
j_gene: TRBJ2-6
d_gene: NA
CDR3aa: CAGSESQTNTGELYF
CDR3nt: TGTGCGGGTTCGGAAAGCCAAACGAACACCGGGGAGCTGTACTTC

abundance: many
v_gene: TRBV4-2
j_gene: TRBJ2-3
d_gene: TRBD2
CDR3aa: CASSQPTSGGATDTQYF
CDR3nt: TGTGCCAGCAGCCAACCTACTAGCGGGGGGGCCACAGATACGCAGTATTTT

abundance: NA
v_gene: TRBV7-4
j_gene: TRBJ2-1
d_gene: NA
CDR3aa: CASSLWGISGNEQFF
CDR3nt: TGTGCCAGCAGCTTATGGGGTATCAGCGGAAATGAGCAGTTCTTC

abundance: NA
v_gene: TRBV6-9
j_gene: TRBJ2-7
d_gene: TRBD2
CDR3aa: CASRRDYLTYEQYF
CDR3nt: TGTGCCAGCAGGCGGGACTACCTGACCTACGAGCAGTACTTC

abundance: few
v_gene: TRBV7-4
j_gene: TRBJ2-5
d_gene: TRBD2
CDR3aa: CASSPSGRAGETQYF
CDR3nt: TGTGCCAGCAGCCCTAGCGGGAGGGCCGGGGAGACCCAGTACTTC

abundance: NA
v_gene: TRBV6-1
j_gene: TRBJ1-3
d_gene: NA
CDR3aa: CASSYVTAGATIYF
CDR3nt: TGTGCCAGCAGTTATGTCACAGCCGGGGCCACCATATATTTT

abundance: many
v_gene: TRBV10-1
j_gene: TRBJ2-2
d_gene: NA
CDR3aa: CASSERNTGELFF
CDR3nt: TGCGCCAGCAGTGAAAGGAACACCGGGGAGCTGTTTTTT

abundance: few
v_gene: TRBV11-1
j_gene: TRBJ2-1
d_gene: TRBD2
CDR3aa: CASSSLAGGNNEQFF
CDR3nt: TGTGCCAGCAGCTCTTTAGCGGGAGGCAACAATGAGCAGTTCTTC

abundance: NA
v_gene: TRBV5-4
j_gene: TRBJ2-1
d_gene: TRBD1
CDR3aa: CASSPDRDEQFF
CDR3nt: TGTGCCAGCAGCCCCGACAGGGATGAGCAGTTCTTC

abundance: NA
v_gene: TRBV7-9
j_gene: TRBJ1-4
d_gene: NA
CDR3aa: CASSPSQTREKLFF
CDR3nt: TGTGCCAGCAGCCCCTCCCAAACGAGGGAAAAACTGTTTTTT

abundance: NA
v_gene: TRBV7-2
j_gene: TRBJ2-3
d_gene: NA
CDR3aa: CASSWDVTDTQYF
CDR3nt: TGTGCCAGCAGCTGGGATGTGACAGATACGCAGTATTTT

abundance: medium-sized
v_gene: TRBV7-3
j_gene: TRBJ2-2
d_gene: NA
CDR3aa: CASSLSGFSSNTGELFF
CDR3nt: TGTGCCAGCAGCTTATCGGGGTTTAGCTCGAACACCGGGGAGCTGTTTTTT

abundance: few
v_gene: TRBV7-9
j_gene: TRBJ2-1
d_gene: TRBD1
CDR3aa: CASSLGTGIYNEQFF
CDR3nt: TGTGCCAGCAGCTTAGGGACAGGGATCTACAATGAGCAGTTCTTC

abundance: medium-sized
v_gene: TRBV7-2
j_gene: TRBJ1-1
d_gene: NA
CDR3aa: CASTEGGYYTEAFF
CDR3nt: TGTGCCAGCACCGAAGGCGGATATTACACTGAAGCTTTCTTT

abundance: NA
v_gene: TRBV6-2/TRBV6-3
j_gene: TRBJ2-7
d_gene: TRBD1
CDR3aa: CASIGTGGKNYEQYF
CDR3nt: TGTGCCAGCATCGGAACAGGGGGCAAAAACTACGAGCAGTACTTC

abundance: NA
v_gene: TRBV6-1
j_gene: TRBJ2-1
d_gene: TRBD2
CDR3aa: CASSPRISGREDNEQFF
CDR3nt: TGTGCCAGCAGTCCCCGTATTAGCGGGAGGGAAGACAATGAGCAGTTCTTC

abundance: medium-sized
v_gene: TRBV5-4
j_gene: TRBJ2-5
d_gene: TRBD2
CDR3aa: CASSLRLAGGDETQYF
CDR3nt: TGTGCCAGCAGCTTGCGACTAGCGGGAGGAGATGAGACCCAGTACTTC

abundance: NA
v_gene: TRBV27
j_gene: TRBJ2-1
d_gene: TRBD2
CDR3aa: CATYLAGGDNEQFF
CDR3nt: TGTGCCACCTACCTAGCGGGGGGTGACAATGAGCAGTTCTTC

abundance: many
v_gene: TRBV7-3
j_gene: TRBJ2-1
d_gene: NA
CDR3aa: CASSLGGWGEQFF
CDR3nt: TGTGCCAGCAGCTTAGGGGGGTGGGGTGAGCAGTTCTTC